This T cell receptor beta chain was retrieved from a study of T cells in Graves' hyperthyroidism and ophthalmopathy. Findings and limits, study-wide: With a median lead of approximately 6.4 months before onset, the model predicted ophthalmopathy.

Turning to this clonotype: Its specificity is not known.

This CDR3 contains 11 residues. Germline loops: CDR1 LNHDA, CDR2 SQIVND (reference sequence). V lost 6 bases, J lost 8 bases, and 7 bases lay in between. Regions amplified from RNA transcripts were the TCR beta CDR3 regions. A set of HTBI primers served as the primers for a first-round RT-PCR of the TCR CDR3. One entry per CDR3 protein results from TCRdb running MiXCR on the multiplex PCR reads. The sample contains about 400,000 distinct CDR3 sequences, 14% to 15% of which appear only once. Material: blood. This TCR derives from a woman aged 25 to 39 with Graves' hyperthyroidism. The V call is TRBV19, the J call TRBJ1-4; D possibly corresponds to TRBD1 (6 bases). The CDR3 sequence: CASSRGEKLFF. The CDR3 DNA reads TGTGCCAGTAGCAGGGGAGAAAAACTGTTTTTT.